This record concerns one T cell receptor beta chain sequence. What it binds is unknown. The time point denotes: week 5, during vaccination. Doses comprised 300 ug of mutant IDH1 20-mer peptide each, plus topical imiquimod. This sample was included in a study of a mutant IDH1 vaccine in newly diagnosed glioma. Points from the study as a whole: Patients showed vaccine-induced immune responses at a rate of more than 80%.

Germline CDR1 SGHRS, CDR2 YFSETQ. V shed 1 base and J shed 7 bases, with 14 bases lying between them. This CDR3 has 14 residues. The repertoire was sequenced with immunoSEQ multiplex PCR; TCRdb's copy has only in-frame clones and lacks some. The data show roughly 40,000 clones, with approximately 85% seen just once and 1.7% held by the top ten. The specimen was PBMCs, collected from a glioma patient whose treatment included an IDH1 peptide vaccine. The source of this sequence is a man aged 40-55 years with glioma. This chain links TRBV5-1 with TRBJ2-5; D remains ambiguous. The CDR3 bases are TGCGCCAGCAGCTTGACCGTGGCGCAGGTGACCCAGTACTTC. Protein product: CASSLTVAQVTQYF.